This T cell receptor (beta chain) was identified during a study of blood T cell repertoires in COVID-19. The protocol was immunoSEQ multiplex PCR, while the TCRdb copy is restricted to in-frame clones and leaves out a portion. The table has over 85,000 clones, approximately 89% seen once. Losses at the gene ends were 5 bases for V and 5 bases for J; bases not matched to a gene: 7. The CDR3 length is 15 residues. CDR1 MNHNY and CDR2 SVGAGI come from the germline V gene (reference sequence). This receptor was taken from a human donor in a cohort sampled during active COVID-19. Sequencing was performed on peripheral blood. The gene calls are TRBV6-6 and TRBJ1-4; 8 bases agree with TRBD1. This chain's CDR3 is CASSSYRDRNEKLFF. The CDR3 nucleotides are TGTGCCAGCAGTAGCTACCGGGACAGGAATGAAAAACTGTTTTTT.